Each of the 12 T cell receptor beta chains below was sequenced from the same sample in a study of CD8 T cells in ankylosing spondylitis. One entry per CDR3 protein, called by TCRdb with MiXCR from the 5' RACE reads. Of 200,000 or so distinct CDR3 sequences in the sample, more than 25% are singletons; the top ten hold roughly 6.7%. The sample was blood, either unsorted or a sorted T cell fraction (not recorded which). Receptors originate from a male donor with ankylosing spondylitis or in good health (not recorded which).

The chain joins TRBV12-3 or TRBV12-4 to TRBJ2-7; 9 bases are shared with TRBD1. The V gene end was trimmed by 5 bases and the J gene end by 6 bases; junction bases not matched to a gene: 11. CDR3 size: 15 residues. The CDR3 region has the DNA TGTGCCAGCAGTCCGATTGGGACAGGGCACGGCGAGCAGTACTTC. This encodes CASSPIGTGHGEQYF.

This clonotype was seen more than once but under ten times. The rearrangement joins TRBV12-3 or TRBV12-4 to TRBJ2-1, with 7 bases fitting TRBD2. The CDR3 covers 15 residues. With 8 bases clipped from V and 7 bases from J, the junction kept 14 bases outside the gene matches. The CDR3 sequence is CASGWEGGPGNEQFF. CDR3 in DNA: TGTGCCAGCGGCTGGGAGGGAGGGCCGGGAAATGAGCAGTTCTTC.

This sequence joins TRBV10-3 and TRBJ2-3, with 8 bases fitting TRBD1. Per the germline V gene, CDR1 is ENHRY and CDR2 is SYGVKD. Germline trimming cut 4 bases from V and 2 bases from J; bases unmatched to any gene: 2. There are 14 residues in the CDR3. The CDR3 DNA reads TGTGCCATCAGTGGACAGGGGCCCACAGATACGCAGTATTTT. This codes for CAISGQGPTDTQYF.

DNA for the CDR3: TGTGCCAGCAGACAGGGTTCCCTCTTCTTCTGGCAGTACTTC. It encodes CASRQGSLFFWQYF. The chain carries TRBV2 and TRBJ2-7; possible D gene TRBD1, 6 bases. V was trimmed by 6 bases and J by 9 bases, leaving 21 bases between them. Germline V gene sequence: CDR1 SNHLY, CDR2 FYNNEI. This CDR3 has 14 amino acids.

The chain recombines TRBV4-2 with TRBJ1-2; D may be TRBD1 (5 bases). CDR1 and CDR2 from the germline V gene are LGHNA and YNFKEQ. The CDR3 loop spans 16 amino acids. The V and J ends lost 3 bases and 2 bases respectively, with 16 bases between them. For the CDR3, the DNA is TGTGCCAGCAGCCAGGCCAGGGTCGGGGGGAACTATGGCTACACCTTC. Its protein product is CASSQARVGGNYGYTF.

This clonotype has a count of ten or more. The chain recombines TRBV3-1 with TRBJ1-3; D possibly corresponds to TRBD1 (5 bases). The CDR3 has 16 residues. Trimming took off 2 bases at V and 0 bases at J, with 11 bases between the two ends. Germline V lookup: CDR1 LGHDT, CDR2 YNNKEL (reference sequence). The CDR3 reads CASSQSMGDSGNTIYF. As DNA, the CDR3 is TGTGCCAGCAGCCAATCTATGGGGGACTCTGGAAACACCATATATTTT.

The CDR3 loop reads CASSLRDRSYEQYF. In DNA, the CDR3 is TGTGCCAGCAGCTTGCGGGACAGGTCCTACGAGCAGTACTTC. The rearrangement links TRBV5-5 to TRBJ2-7; 8 nucleotides agree with TRBD1. V dropped 1 base and J dropped 1; count of bases not matched to a gene: 1. The germline gives CDR1 SGHKS, CDR2 YYEKEE (reference sequence). The CDR3 length is 14 residues.

On this clonotype itself: With a much larger clone just one base away, this may be a read error. The chain is built from TRBV10-3 and TRBJ2-5; possible D gene TRBD2, 5 bases. The germline V gene has CDR1 ENHRY and CDR2 SYGVKD. This CDR3 comprises 15 residues. The CDR3: CAISERRGSQEPQYF. In DNA, the CDR3 is TGTGCCATCAGTGAGAGACGGGGATCCCAAGAGCCCCAGTACTTC.

This clonotype was observed many times. The chain uses TRBV27 and TRBJ2-7, with 12 bases aligning to TRBD2. CDR3 size: 14 residues. J gave up 4 bases and V 6 bases, and 4 bases lay outside the gene matches. CDR1 is MNHEY, CDR2 SMNVEV, per germline (reference sequence). The CDR3 loop reads CASRQTSGSYEQYF. CDR3 in DNA: TGTGCCAGCAGACAGACTAGCGGGAGTTACGAGCAGTACTTC.

This clonotype has a count of ten or more. This sequence joins TRBV6-5 and TRBJ2-2, with D unclear. With 4 bases removed from V and 1 base from J, the gap between germline ends came to 7 bases. The CDR3 totals 14 residues. Germline CDR1 is MNHEY and CDR2 is SVGAGI. Written as DNA, the CDR3 is TGTGCCAGCAGTTTCAATCGGAACACCGGGGAGCTGTTTTTT. This gives the protein CASSFNRNTGELFF.

This clonotype was seen more than once but under ten times. The V gene is TRBV3-1, the J gene TRBJ2-7; 11 nucleotides line up with TRBD1. Germline assignment: CDR1 LGHDT and CDR2 YNNKEL (reference sequence). Unmatched junction bases numbered 2, after V lost 4 bases and J lost 3 bases. There are 14 residues in the CDR3. The CDR3 loop is CASSRTGGVYEQYF. The DNA of the CDR3 is TGTGCCAGCAGCCGGACAGGGGGCGTCTACGAGCAGTACTTC.

V usage is TRBV12-3 or TRBV12-4 and J usage is TRBJ2-3; 9 bases line up with TRBD2. This CDR3 has 16 residues. J lost 5 bases, V lost 1 base, and 7 bases had no gene match. Here the CDR3 DNA reads TGTGCCAGCAGTTTAGGCGGGAGGGCTGGTGGAGATACGCAGTATTTT. This sequence encodes CASSLGGRAGGDTQYF.